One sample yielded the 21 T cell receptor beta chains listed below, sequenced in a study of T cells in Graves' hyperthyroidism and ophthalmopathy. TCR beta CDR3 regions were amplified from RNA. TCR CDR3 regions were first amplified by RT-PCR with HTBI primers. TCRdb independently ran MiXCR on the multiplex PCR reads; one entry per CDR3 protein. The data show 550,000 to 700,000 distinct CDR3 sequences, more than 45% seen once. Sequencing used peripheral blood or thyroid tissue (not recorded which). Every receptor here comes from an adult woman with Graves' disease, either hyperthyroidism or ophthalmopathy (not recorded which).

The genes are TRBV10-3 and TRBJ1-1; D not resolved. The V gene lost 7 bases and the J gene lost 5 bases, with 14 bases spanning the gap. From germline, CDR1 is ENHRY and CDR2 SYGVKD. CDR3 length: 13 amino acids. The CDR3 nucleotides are TGTGCCATCACCCGGGCAACTGGAACTGAAGCTTTCTTT. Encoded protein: CAITRATGTEAFF.

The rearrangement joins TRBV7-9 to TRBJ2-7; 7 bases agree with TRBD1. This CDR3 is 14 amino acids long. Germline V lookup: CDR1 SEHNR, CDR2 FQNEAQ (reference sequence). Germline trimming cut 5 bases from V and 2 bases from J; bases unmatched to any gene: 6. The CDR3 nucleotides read TGTGCCAGCAGCGGAAGGGGGCCTGCCTACGAGCAGTACTTC. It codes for CASSGRGPAYEQYF.

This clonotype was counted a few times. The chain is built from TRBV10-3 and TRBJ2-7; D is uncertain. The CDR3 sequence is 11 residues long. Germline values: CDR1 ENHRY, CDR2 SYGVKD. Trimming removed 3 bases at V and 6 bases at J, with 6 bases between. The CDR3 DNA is TGTGCCATCAGTGAAATCTCCGAGCAGTACTTC. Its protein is CAISEISEQYF.

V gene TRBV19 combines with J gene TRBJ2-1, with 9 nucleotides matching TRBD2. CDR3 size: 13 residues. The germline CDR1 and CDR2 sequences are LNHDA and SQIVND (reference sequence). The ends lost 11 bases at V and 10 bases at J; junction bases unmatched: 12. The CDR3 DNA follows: TGTGCCGCTGGGGTAGCGGGAGCGGGGGAGCAGTTCTTC. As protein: CAAGVAGAGEQFF.

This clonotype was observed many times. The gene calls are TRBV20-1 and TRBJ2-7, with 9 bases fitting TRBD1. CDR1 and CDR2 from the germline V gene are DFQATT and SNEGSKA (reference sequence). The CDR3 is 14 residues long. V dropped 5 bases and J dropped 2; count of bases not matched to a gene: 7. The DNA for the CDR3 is TGCAGTGCTCACCGGGACAGGGAGACCTACGAGCAGTACTTC. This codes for CSAHRDRETYEQYF.

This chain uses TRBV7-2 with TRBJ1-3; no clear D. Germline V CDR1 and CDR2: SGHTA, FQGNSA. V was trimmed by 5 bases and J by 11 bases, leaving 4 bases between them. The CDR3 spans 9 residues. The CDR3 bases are TGTGCCAGCAGCCCCTCCATATATTTT. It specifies CASSPSIYF.

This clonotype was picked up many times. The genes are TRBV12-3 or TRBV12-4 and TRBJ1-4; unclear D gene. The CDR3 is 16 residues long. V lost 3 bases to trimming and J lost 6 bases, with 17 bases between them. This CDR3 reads CASSFYGLRQYEKLFF. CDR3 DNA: TGTGCCAGCAGTTTCTACGGTCTAAGGCAGTATGAAAAACTGTTTTTT.

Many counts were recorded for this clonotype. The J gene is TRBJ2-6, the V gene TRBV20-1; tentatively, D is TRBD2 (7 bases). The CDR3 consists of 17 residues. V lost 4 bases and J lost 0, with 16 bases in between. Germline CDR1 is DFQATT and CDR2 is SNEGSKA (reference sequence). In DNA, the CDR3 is TGCAGTGCTATATTCGGCGCGGGGGCCTCTGGGGCCAACGTCCTGACTTTC. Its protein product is CSAIFGAGASGANVLTF.

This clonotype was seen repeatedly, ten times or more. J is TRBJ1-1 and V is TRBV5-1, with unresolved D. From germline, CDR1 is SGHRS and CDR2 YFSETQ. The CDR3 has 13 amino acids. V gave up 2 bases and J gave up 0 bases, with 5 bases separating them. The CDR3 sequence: CASSFGMNTEAFF. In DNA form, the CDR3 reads TGCGCCAGCAGCTTCGGAATGAACACTGAAGCTTTCTTT.

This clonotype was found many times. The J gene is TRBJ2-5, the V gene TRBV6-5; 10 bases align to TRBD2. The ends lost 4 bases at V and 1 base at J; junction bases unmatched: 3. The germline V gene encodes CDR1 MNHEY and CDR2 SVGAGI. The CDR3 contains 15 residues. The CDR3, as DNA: TGTGCCAGCAGTTGGGCTAGCGGGAGCCAAGAGACCCAGTACTTC. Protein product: CASSWASGSQETQYF.

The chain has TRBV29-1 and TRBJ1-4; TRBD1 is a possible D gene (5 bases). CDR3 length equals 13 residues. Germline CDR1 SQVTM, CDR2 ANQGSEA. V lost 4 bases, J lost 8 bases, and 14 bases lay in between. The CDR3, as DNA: TGCAGCGTTGTCGAGGGGTTTTGGGAAAAACTGTTTTTT. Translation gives CSVVEGFWEKLFF.

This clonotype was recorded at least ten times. In DNA form, the CDR3 reads TGTGCCAGCAGCCGAATGGAGCGGGAGGTGGCAGTGGAGACCCAGTACTTC. Its protein product is CASSRMEREVAVETQYF. The chain links TRBV3-1 to TRBJ2-5; TRBD2 matches 9 bases. Germline CDR1 and CDR2: LGHDT and YNNKEL (reference sequence). Germline trimming cut 4 bases from V and 5 bases from J; bases unmatched to any gene: 14. This CDR3 is built from 17 residues.

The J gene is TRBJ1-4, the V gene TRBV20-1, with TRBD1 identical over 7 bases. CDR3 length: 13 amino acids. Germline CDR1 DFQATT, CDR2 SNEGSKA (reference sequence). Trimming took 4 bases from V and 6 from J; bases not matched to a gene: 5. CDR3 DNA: TGCAGTGCTACAGGGGGAGTGCATGAAAAACTGTTTTTT. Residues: CSATGGVHEKLFF.

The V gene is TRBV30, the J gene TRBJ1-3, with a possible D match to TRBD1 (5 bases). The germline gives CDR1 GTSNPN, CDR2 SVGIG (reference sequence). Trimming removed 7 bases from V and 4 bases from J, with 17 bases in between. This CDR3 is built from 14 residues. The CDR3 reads CASQQVMAGNTIYF. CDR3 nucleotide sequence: TGTGCCTCCCAACAGGTTATGGCAGGAAACACCATATATTTT.

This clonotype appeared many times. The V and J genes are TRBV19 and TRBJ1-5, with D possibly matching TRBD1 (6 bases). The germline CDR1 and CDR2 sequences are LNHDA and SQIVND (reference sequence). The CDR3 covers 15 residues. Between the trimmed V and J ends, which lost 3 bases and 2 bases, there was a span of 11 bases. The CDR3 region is CASSIGGPGNQPQHF. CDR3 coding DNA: TGTGCCAGTAGTATCGGGGGGCCGGGCAATCAGCCCCAGCATTTT.

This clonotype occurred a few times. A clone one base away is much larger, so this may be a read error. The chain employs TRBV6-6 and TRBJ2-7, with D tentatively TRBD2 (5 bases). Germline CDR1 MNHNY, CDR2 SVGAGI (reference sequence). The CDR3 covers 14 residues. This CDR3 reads CASSSLTRSYAQYF. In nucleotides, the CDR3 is TGTGCCAGCAGCTCTCTCACTAGATCCTACGCGCAGTACTTC.

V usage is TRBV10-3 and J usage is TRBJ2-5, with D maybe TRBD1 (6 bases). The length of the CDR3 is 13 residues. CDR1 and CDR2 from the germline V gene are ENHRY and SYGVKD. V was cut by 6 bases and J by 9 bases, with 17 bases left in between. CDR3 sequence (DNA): TGTGCCATCAGACCCGGGGACAATCAGCCCCAGTACTTC. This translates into CAIRPGDNQPQYF.

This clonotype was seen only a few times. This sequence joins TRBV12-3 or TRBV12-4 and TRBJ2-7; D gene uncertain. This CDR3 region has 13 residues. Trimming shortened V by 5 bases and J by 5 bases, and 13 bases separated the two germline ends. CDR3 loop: CASSKGRMNEQYF. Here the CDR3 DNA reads TGTGCCAGCAGTAAGGGTAGAATGAACGAGCAGTACTTC.

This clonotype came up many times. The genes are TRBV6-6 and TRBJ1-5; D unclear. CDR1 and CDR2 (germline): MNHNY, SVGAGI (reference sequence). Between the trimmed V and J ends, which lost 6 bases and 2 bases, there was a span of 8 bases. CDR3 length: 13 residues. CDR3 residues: CASRAGGNQPQHF. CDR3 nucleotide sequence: TGTGCCAGCAGAGCCGGTGGCAATCAGCCCCAGCATTTT.

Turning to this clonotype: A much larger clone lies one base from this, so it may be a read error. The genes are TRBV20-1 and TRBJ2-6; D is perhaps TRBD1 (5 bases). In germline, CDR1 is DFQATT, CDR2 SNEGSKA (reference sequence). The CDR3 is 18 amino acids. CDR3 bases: TGCAGTGCTTGGGTCCCGGCAGGCGAGATCTCTGGGGCCAACGTCCCGACTTTC. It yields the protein CSAWVPAGEISGANVPTF.

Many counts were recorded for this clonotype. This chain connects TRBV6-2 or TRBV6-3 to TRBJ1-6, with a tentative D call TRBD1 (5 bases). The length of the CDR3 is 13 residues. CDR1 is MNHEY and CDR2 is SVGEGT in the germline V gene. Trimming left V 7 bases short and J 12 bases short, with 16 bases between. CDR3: CASNGTPQQPLHF. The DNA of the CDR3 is TGTGCCAGCAACGGGACGCCTCAACAACCCCTCCACTTT.